The subject of this entry is one T cell receptor beta chain. As yet, its antigen is unknown. Since a far larger clone is one base different, this is likely a read error. Brentuximab vedotin exposure varied, and every patient relapsed after autologous stem cell transplantation. Complete response, partial response or progressive disease was each patient's best response. The sample comes from a study of PD-1 blockade in classical Hodgkin lymphoma. Germline CDR1 reads ENHRY; CDR2 reads SYGVKD. The CDR3 runs 15 residues. Germline trimming cut 5 bases from V and 1 base from J; bases unmatched to any gene: 5. Study outcomes and limitations: Complete responders' diversity at baseline resembled that of newly diagnosed patients. Excluded were patients who started nivolumab under 1 year after ASCT, a group that had lower diversity. Reported baseline diversity: healthy donors highest, relapsed/refractory patients lowest.

The repertoire was sequenced with immunoSEQ multiplex PCR; TCRdb's copy has only in-frame clones and lacks some. The profile shows roughly 4,500 clones, about 64% of them singletons. The V and J genes are TRBV10-3 and TRBJ2-1; TRBD1 agrees at 7 bases. The source material was peripheral blood mononuclear cells (PBMCs), sampled at baseline. The clonotype was recovered from a human donor with classical Hodgkin lymphoma. The DNA for the CDR3 is TGTGCCATCAGTTACCGACAGGGATCCTACAATGAGCAGTTCTTC. Protein product: CAISYRQGSYNEQFF.